A selection of T cell receptor beta chains follows, all from one sample in a study of regulatory and conventional T cells in RAG deficiency. Using immunoSEQ multiplex PCR, the repertoire was profiled, and TCRdb retains in-frame clones only, with some absent. Here the sample spans 30,000 to 35,000 clones, about 76% being singletons. These same data were also listed under a study on regulatory T cells.

Sequenced: CD4+ effector T cells sorted from blood. These receptors all come from a human donor in good health. Both conserved end residues are part of each CDR3. The D gene is left open where the match is weak. Only some rows state a clone size, as once, few, many or a class for expanded clones.

clone_size	v_call	j_call	d_call	cdr3_nt	cdr3_aa
few	TRBV10-3	TRBJ1-4	.	TGTGCCATCAGTGTGACTCAGGGTGTTGAAAAACTGTTTTTT	CAISVTQGVEKLFF
.	TRBV7-3	TRBJ1-3	.	TGTGCCAGCAGCCTGAACTCTGGAAACACCATATATTTT	CASSLNSGNTIYF
.	TRBV10-3	TRBJ2-1	TRBD2	TGTGCCGCACGAGCGGGGGCCTTAAGCTCCTACAATGAGCAGTTCTTC	CAARAGALSSYNEQFF
.	TRBV18	TRBJ1-4	.	TGTGCCAGCTCACCACGGTCAGGGAATGAAAAACTGTTTTTT	CASSPRSGNEKLFF
.	TRBV19	TRBJ1-6	.	TGTGCCAGTAGGGCGGAGGGGTGGATAGGGTCACCCCTCCACTTT	CASRAEGWIGSPLHF
.	TRBV2	TRBJ1-6	.	TGTGCCAGCACTAGAGCGGGACAAAATAATTCACCCCTCCACTTT	CASTRAGQNNSPLHF
.	TRBV30	TRBJ1-5	.	TGTGCCTTGTCAGTCTATAGCAATCAGCCCCAGCATTTT	CALSVYSNQPQHF
.	TRBV6-5	TRBJ1-4	.	TGTGCCAGTACCCTAGGGGTGGGAGAAAAACTGTTTTTT	CASTLGVGEKLFF
few	TRBV30	TRBJ1-2	.	TGTGCCTGGAGTGCGCAGGGGAACTATGGCTACACCTTC	CAWSAQGNYGYTF
.	TRBV2	TRBJ1-4	.	TGTGCCAGCAGTCAGGAACAGAACGTTAATGAAAAACTGTTTTTT	CASSQEQNVNEKLFF